The entry below gives a single TCR beta chain sequence along with its context. The source of the sample is a study of molecular identifiers for immune sequencing clone quantification. CDR3 length: 15 amino acids. Looked up from germline, CDR1 is LGHDT and CDR2 is YNNKEL (reference sequence). V trimming: 4 bases; J trimming: 6 bases; junction bases outside the gene matches: 7. MiXCR, applied by TCRdb to the PCR reads, yields one record per CDR3 protein. The table has more than 450,000 distinct CDR3 sequences, about 20% seen once. The TCR was taken from a human donor in good health. Some libraries in this study had Jurkat cell RNA spiked in. Material: naive CD8+ T cells from blood, with Jurkat cell RNA spiked in. Subset denoted: FACS-sorted CD8+CD4-CCR7+CD45RA+ naive T cells. V gene TRBV3-1 combines with J gene TRBJ2-1; 9 bases are a match to TRBD2. The CDR3 DNA follows: TGTGCCAGCAGCCCAAGCGGGGGGAGGCTCAATGAGCAGTTCTTC. It codes for CASSPSGGRLNEQFF.